The rows below give T cell receptor beta chains drawn from one sample of a study of blood T cell repertoires in COVID-19. Libraries were prepared by immunoSEQ multiplex PCR; TCRdb keeps only in-frame clonotypes and omits some of them. In the table there are around 120,000 clones, 65% to 85% of which are singletons. Sequencing input: peripheral blood. The receptors derive from a man between 65 and 85 years old with acute or convalescent COVID-19. The CDR3 runs from the conserved cysteine through the conserved F or W. The D gene is left open where the match is weak. Clone size is stated in some rows and not others, as once, few, many or a class when expanded.

V: TRBV5-1
J: TRBJ1-2
size: NA
D: TRBD1
CDR3: CASSLTGGNGYTF
DNA: TGCGCCAGCAGCCTGACAGGGGGCAACGGCTACACCTTC

V: TRBV15
J: TRBJ2-5
size: NA
D: TRBD1
CDR3: CATSRDPWTGWETQYF
DNA: TGTGCCACCAGCAGAGATCCCTGGACAGGCTGGGAGACCCAGTACTTC

V: TRBV3-1/TRBV3-2
J: TRBJ1-4
size: NA
D: NA
CDR3: CASSQGGGVGEKLFF
DNA: TGTGCCAGCAGCCAAGGGGGCGGGGTTGGCGAAAAACTGTTTTTT

V: TRBV11-2
J: TRBJ1-2
size: NA
D: NA
CDR3: CASSSRQPRYGYTF
DNA: TGTGCCAGCAGCTCCAGACAGCCGCGATATGGCTACACCTTC

V: TRBV30
J: TRBJ2-7
size: NA
D: NA
CDR3: CAWSVILSWGHEQYF
DNA: TGTGCCTGGAGTGTTATACTCTCTTGGGGGCACGAGCAGTACTTC

V: TRBV15
J: TRBJ1-5
size: few
D: TRBD1
CDR3: CATIPKRDSSINSNQPQHF
DNA: TGTGCCACCATACCAAAAAGGGACAGCTCAATAAATAGCAATCAGCCCCAGCATTTT

V: TRBV10-2
J: TRBJ2-2
size: NA
D: TRBD1
CDR3: CASRLGQGRAGELFF
DNA: TGCGCCAGCAGGCTTGGACAGGGGAGGGCCGGGGAGCTGTTTTTT

V: TRBV14
J: TRBJ1-2
size: NA
D: TRBD1
CDR3: CASSKRTGAYPSNGYTF
DNA: TGTGCCAGCAGCAAGAGGACAGGGGCCTATCCCTCCAATGGCTACACCTTC

V: TRBV6-4
J: TRBJ1-1
size: NA
D: NA
CDR3: CAQPLPRVRPEAFF
DNA: TGTGCCCAGCCCCTCCCCAGGGTCCGCCCTGAAGCTTTCTTT

V: TRBV2
J: TRBJ2-7
size: NA
D: TRBD2
CDR3: CASSEAVLAGLYEQYF
DNA: TGTGCCAGCAGTGAAGCGGTGCTAGCGGGGTTATACGAGCAGTACTTC

V: TRBV7-9
J: TRBJ1-1
size: NA
D: TRBD1
CDR3: CASSRTGVTEAFF
DNA: TGTGCCAGCAGTCGGACAGGGGTCACTGAAGCTTTCTTT

V: TRBV5-3
J: TRBJ2-1
size: NA
D: TRBD2
CDR3: CARSPRLAGESRLYNEQFF
DNA: TGTGCCAGAAGCCCCAGACTAGCGGGGGAGTCACGACTATACAATGAGCAGTTCTTC

V: TRBV5-1
J: TRBJ1-6
size: NA
D: NA
CDR3: CASRAEGVYNSPLHF
DNA: TGCGCCAGCAGGGCTGAGGGGGTCTATAATTCACCCCTCCACTTT

V: TRBV5-5
J: TRBJ1-6
size: NA
D: NA
CDR3: CASSLDSGSYNSPLHF
DNA: TGTGCCAGCAGCTTGGATTCAGGATCCTATAATTCACCCCTCCACTTT

V: TRBV29-1
J: TRBJ2-2
size: NA
D: NA
CDR3: CSVSRDTGELFF
DNA: TGCAGCGTGAGCAGGGACACCGGGGAGCTGTTTTTT